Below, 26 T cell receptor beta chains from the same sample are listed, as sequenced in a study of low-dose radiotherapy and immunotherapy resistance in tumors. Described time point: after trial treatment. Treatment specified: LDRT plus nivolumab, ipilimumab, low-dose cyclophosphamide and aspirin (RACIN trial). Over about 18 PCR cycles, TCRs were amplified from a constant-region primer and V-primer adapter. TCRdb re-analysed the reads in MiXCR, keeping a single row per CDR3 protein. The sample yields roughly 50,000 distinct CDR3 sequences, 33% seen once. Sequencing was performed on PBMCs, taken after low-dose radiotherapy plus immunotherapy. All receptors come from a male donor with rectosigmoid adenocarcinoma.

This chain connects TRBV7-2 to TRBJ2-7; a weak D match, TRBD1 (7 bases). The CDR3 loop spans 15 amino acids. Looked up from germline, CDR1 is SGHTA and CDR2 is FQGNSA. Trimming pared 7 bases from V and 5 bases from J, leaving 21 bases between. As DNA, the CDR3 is TGTGCCAGCACCCCACGGTCAGGGGGGTTCCACGAGCAGTACTTC. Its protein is CASTPRSGGFHEQYF.

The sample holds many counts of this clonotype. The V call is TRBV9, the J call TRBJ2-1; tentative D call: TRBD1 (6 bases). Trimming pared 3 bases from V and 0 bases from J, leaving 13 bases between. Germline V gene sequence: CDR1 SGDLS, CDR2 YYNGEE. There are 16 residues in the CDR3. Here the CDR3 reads CASSGKGQRSYNEQFF. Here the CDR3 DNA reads TGTGCCAGCAGCGGAAAGGGACAACGCTCCTACAATGAGCAGTTCTTC.

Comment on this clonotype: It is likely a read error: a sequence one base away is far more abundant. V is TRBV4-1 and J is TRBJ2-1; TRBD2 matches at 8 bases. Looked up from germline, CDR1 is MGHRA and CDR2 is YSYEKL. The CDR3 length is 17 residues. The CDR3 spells CASSQDWRAGGSYEQCF. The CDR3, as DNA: TGCGCCAGCAGCCAAGATTGGAGGGCGGGAGGATCTTACGAGCAGTGCTTC.

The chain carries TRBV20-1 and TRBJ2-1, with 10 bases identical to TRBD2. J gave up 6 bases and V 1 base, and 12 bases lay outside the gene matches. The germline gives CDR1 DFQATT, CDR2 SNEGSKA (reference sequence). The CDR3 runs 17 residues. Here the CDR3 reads CSARVRLAGEWANEQFF. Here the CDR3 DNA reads TGCAGTGCTAGAGTAAGGCTAGCGGGAGAGTGGGCCAATGAGCAGTTCTTC.

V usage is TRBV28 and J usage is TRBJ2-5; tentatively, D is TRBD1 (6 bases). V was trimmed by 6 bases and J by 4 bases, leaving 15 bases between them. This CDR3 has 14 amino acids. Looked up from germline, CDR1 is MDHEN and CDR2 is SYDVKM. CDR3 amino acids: CASRRQGFGETQYF. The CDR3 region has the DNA TGTGCCAGCAGACGTCAGGGGTTTGGAGAGACCCAGTACTTC.

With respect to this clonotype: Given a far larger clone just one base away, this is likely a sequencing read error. CDR3 sequence reads: CASSYRRGRHGAGNTIYF. The CDR3 DNA follows: TGTGCCAGCAGTTACCGGAGGGGCAGACATGGCGCAGGAAACACCATATATTTT. V usage is TRBV6-5 and J usage is TRBJ1-3; D is perhaps TRBD1 (5 bases). The CDR3 contains 18 residues. Trimming pared 2 bases from V and 4 bases from J, leaving 21 bases between. CDR1 MNHEY and CDR2 SVGAGI come from the germline V gene.

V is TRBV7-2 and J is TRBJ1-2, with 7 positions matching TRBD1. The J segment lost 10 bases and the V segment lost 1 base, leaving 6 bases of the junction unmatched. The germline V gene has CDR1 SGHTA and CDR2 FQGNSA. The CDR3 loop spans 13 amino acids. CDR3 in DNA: TGTGCCAGCAGCTTAGACTCCAGGGGGGACTACACCTTC. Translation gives CASSLDSRGDYTF.

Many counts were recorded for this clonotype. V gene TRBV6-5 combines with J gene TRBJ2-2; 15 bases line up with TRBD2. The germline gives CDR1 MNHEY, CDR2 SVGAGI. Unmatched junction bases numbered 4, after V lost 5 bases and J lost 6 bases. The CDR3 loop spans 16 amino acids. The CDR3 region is CASSPGLAGGPGELFF. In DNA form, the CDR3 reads TGTGCCAGCAGTCCTGGACTAGCGGGGGGGCCCGGGGAGCTGTTTTTT.

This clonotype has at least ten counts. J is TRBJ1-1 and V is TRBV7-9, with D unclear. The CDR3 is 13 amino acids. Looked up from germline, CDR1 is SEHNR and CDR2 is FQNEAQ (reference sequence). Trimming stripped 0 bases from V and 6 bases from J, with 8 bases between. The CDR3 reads CASSLAREAEAFF. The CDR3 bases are TGTGCCAGCAGCTTAGCAAGGGAGGCTGAAGCTTTCTTT.

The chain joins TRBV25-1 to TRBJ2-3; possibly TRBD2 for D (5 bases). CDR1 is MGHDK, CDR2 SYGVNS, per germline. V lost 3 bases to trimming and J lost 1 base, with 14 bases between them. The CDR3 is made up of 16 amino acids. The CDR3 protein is CASSETGNFGTDTQYF. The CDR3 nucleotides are TGTGCCAGCAGTGAGACGGGAAATTTCGGCACAGATACGCAGTATTTT.

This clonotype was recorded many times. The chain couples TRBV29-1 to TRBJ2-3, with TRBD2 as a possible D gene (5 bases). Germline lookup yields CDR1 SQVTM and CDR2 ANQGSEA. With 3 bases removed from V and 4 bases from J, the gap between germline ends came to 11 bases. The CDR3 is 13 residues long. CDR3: CSVEYQEADTQYF. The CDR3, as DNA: TGCAGCGTTGAGTACCAGGAGGCAGATACGCAGTATTTT.

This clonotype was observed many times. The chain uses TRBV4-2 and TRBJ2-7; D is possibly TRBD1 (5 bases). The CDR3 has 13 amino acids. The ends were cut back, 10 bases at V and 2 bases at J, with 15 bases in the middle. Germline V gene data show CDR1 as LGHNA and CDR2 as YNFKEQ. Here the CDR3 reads CATQGPGTYEQYF. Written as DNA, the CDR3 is TGTGCCACCCAGGGTCCGGGCACCTACGAGCAGTACTTC.

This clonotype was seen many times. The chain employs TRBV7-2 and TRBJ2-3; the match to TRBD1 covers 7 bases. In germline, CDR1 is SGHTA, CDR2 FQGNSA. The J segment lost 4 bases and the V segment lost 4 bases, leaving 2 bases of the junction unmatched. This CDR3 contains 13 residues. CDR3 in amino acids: CASSSRGSDTQYF. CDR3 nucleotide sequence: TGTGCCAGCAGCTCCAGGGGGTCAGATACGCAGTATTTT.

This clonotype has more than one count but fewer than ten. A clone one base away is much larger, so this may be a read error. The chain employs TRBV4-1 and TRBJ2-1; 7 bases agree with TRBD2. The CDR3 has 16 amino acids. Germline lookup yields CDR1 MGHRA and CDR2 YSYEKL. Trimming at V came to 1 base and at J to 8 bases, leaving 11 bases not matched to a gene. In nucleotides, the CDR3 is TGCGCCAGCAGCCAAGGAAGGGACTACCGGGACGATGAGCAGTTCTTC. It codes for CASSQGRDYRDDEQFF.

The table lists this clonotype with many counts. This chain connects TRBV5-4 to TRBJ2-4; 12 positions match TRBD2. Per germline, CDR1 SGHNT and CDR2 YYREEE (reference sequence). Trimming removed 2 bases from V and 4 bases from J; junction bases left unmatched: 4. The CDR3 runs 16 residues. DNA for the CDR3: TGTGCCAGCAGCTTCGGACTAGCGGGACTTAAAAACATTCAGTACTTC. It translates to CASSFGLAGLKNIQYF.

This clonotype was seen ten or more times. CDR3 sequence reads: CASRRAGTSSYEQYF. DNA of the CDR3: TGTGCCAGCCGAAGAGCGGGGACTAGCTCCTACGAGCAGTACTTC. This rearrangement joins TRBV28 to TRBJ2-7, with 8 bases identical to TRBD2. The germline CDR1 and CDR2 sequences are MDHEN and SYDVKM. Germline trimming cut 8 bases from V and 0 bases from J; bases unmatched to any gene: 9. CDR3 length equals 15 residues. Variable domain in full (rest from reference TRBV28 and TRBJ2-7): DVKVTQSSRYLVKRTGEKVFLECVQDMDHENMFWYRQDPGLGLRLIYFSYDVKMKEKGDIPEGYSVSREKKERFSLILESASTNQTSMYLCASRRAGTSSYEQYFGPGTRLTVT.

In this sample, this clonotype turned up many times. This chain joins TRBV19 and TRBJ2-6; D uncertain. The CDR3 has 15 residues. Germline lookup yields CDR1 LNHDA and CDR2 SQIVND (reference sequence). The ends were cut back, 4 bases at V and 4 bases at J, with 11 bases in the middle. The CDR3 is CASSTPETGANVLTF. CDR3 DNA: TGTGCCAGTAGTACCCCAGAGACGGGGGCCAACGTCCTGACTTTC.

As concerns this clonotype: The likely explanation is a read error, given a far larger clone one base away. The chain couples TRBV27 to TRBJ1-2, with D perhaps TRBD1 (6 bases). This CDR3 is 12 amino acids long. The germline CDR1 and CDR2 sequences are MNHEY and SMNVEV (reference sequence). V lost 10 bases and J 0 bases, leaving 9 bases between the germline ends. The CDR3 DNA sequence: TGTGCCACCCGACAGGCTAACTATGGCTACACCTTC. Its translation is CATRQANYGYTF.

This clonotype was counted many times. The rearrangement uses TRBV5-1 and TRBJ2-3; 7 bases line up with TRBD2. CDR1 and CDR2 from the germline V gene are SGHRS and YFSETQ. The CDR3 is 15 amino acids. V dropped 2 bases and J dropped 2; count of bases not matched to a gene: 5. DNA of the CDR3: TGCGCCAGCAGCTTCTCAGGACTAGACACAGATACGCAGTATTTT. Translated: CASSFSGLDTDTQYF.

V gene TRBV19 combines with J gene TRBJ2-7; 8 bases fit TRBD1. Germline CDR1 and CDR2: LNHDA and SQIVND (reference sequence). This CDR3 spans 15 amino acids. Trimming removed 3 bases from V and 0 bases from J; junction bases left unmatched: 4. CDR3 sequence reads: CASSISTGASYEQYF. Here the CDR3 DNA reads TGTGCCAGTAGTATTTCGACAGGGGCCTCCTACGAGCAGTACTTC.

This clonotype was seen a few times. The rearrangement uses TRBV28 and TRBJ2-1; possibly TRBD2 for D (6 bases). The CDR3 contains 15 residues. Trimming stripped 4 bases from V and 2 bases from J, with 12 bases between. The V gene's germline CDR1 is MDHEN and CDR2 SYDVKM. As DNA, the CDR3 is TGTGCCAGCAGTTCCCAGACTAGAGCCTACAATGAGCAGTTCTTC. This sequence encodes CASSSQTRAYNEQFF.

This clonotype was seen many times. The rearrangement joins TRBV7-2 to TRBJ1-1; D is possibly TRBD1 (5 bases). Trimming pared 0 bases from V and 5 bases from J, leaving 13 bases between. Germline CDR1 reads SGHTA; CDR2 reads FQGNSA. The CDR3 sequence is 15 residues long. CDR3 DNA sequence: TGTGCCAGCAGCTTAGCGCGGGGCCAAGGAACTGAAGCTTTCTTT. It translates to CASSLARGQGTEAFF.

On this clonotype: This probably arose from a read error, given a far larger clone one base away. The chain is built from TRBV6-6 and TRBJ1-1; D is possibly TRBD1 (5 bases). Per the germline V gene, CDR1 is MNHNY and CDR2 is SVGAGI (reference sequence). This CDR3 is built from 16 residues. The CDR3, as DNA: TGTGCCGGAGCACAGACAGCCACCTTTCTGAACACTGAAGCTCTCTTT. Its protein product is CAGAQTATFLNTEALF.

The CDR3 region is CASSPDRTYNEQFF. The CDR3 bases are TGTGCCAGCAGCCCGGACAGGACCTACAATGAGCAGTTCTTC. The rearrangement joins TRBV12-3 or TRBV12-4 to TRBJ2-1, with 7 bases identical to TRBD1. This CDR3 has 14 amino acids. The V segment lost 6 bases and the J segment 2 bases; nucleotides outside the gene matches: 4.

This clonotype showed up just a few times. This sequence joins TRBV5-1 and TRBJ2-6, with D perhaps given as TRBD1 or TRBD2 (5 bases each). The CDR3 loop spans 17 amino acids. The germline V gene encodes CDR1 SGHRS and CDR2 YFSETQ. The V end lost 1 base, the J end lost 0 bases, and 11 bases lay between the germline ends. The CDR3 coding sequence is TGCGCCAGCAGCTTGCCAGGGAGTTCCTCTGGGGCCAACGTCCTGACTTTC. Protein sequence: CASSLPGSSSGANVLTF.

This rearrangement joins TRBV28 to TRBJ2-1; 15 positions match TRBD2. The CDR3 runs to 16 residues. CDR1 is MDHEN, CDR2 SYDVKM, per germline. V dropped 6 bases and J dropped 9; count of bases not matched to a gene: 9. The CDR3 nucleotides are TGTGCCAGCAGGAGTGGACTAGCGGGAGGGCAACGTGAGCAGTTCTTC. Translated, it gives CASRSGLAGGQREQFF.